A selection of T cell receptor beta chains follows, all from one sample in a study of PD-L1 blockade in urothelial cancer. This table comes from immunoSEQ multiplex PCR, and its TCRdb copy is limited to in-frame clones, with some not included. This table has some 53,000 clones, around 77% appearing once. The sample consisted of PBMCs, taken around atezolizumab (anti-PD-L1) treatment. These receptors originate from a man between 65 and 85 years old with urothelial cancer. Each CDR3 is given with its conserved first and last residue. Fields, in order: clone size, D gene, J gene, V gene, CDR3 protein, CDR3 DNA. The D gene is left open where the match is weak. Expanded clones are given a class, and other clones once, few, many or no size at all.

size: few
D: NA
J: TRBJ1-2
V: TRBV29-1
CDR3: CSGSVGLYGYTF
DNA: TGCAGCGGTTCTGTTGGACTATATGGCTACACCTTC

size: NA
D: TRBD2
J: TRBJ2-1
V: TRBV19
CDR3: CASSIGLAASGEQFF
DNA: TGTGCCAGTAGTATAGGACTAGCAGCCTCGGGTGAGCAGTTCTTC

size: NA
D: NA
J: TRBJ2-4
V: TRBV28
CDR3: CASSPGPVKGNIQYF
DNA: TGTGCCAGCAGCCCTGGCCCCGTTAAGGGGAACATTCAGTACTTC

size: NA
D: NA
J: TRBJ2-2
V: TRBV7-8
CDR3: CASSLFEGPGELFF
DNA: TGTGCCAGCAGCTTATTTGAGGGTCCCGGGGAGCTGTTTTTT

size: NA
D: TRBD1
J: TRBJ1-1
V: TRBV7-6
CDR3: CASSLVSGGRNTEAFF
DNA: TGTGCCAGCAGCTTAGTTTCAGGGGGCAGGAACACTGAAGCTTTCTTT

size: NA
D: TRBD2
J: TRBJ2-1
V: TRBV20-1
CDR3: CSARASGGQFF
DNA: TGCAGTGCTAGGGCCAGCGGGGGGCAGTTCTTC

size: NA
D: TRBD2
J: TRBJ2-3
V: TRBV11-3
CDR3: CASSLVGTSGSHTDTQYF
DNA: TGTGCCAGCAGCTTAGTCGGGACTAGCGGGAGCCACACAGATACGCAGTATTTT

size: once
D: NA
J: TRBJ1-5
V: TRBV10-3
CDR3: CAISAEGVGNQPQHF
DNA: TGTGCCATCAGTGCAGAGGGAGTCGGGAATCAGCCCCAGCATTTT

size: NA
D: TRBD1
J: TRBJ2-7
V: TRBV7-8
CDR3: CASSRNPGQGYEQYF
DNA: TGTGCCAGCAGCCGAAACCCGGGACAGGGATACGAGCAGTACTTC

size: NA
D: TRBD1
J: TRBJ2-1
V: TRBV6-5
CDR3: CASSRDSTGDNEQFF
DNA: TGTGCCAGCAGTCGCGACTCAACAGGGGACAATGAGCAGTTCTTC

size: NA
D: TRBD1
J: TRBJ1-2
V: TRBV5-6
CDR3: CASSLGDRAYGYTF
DNA: TGTGCCAGCAGCTTGGGGGACAGGGCCTATGGCTACACCTTC

size: NA
D: TRBD2
J: TRBJ2-3
V: TRBV7-3
CDR3: CASSPEGLAGNTQYF
DNA: TGTGCCAGCAGCCCTGAGGGACTAGCGGGGAACACGCAGTATTTT

size: NA
D: NA
J: TRBJ1-2
V: TRBV7-2
CDR3: CASSLEGGKANYGYTF
DNA: TGTGCCAGCAGCTTAGAAGGCGGAAAAGCTAACTATGGCTACACCTTC

size: NA
D: TRBD1
J: TRBJ2-1
V: TRBV10-3
CDR3: CAISDQGAQFF
DNA: TGTGCCATCAGTGATCAGGGGGCGCAGTTCTTC

size: NA
D: TRBD2
J: TRBJ2-1
V: TRBV7-2
CDR3: CASSVRGVVYNEQFF
DNA: TGTGCCAGCAGCGTACGGGGGGTGGTTTACAATGAGCAGTTCTTC

size: NA
D: TRBD1
J: TRBJ1-2
V: TRBV7-9
CDR3: CASSFSGGNGYTF
DNA: TGTGCCAGCAGCTTTTCAGGGGGCAATGGCTACACCTTC

size: NA
D: TRBD2
J: TRBJ2-5
V: TRBV18
CDR3: CASSPLAGTTETQYF
DNA: TGTGCCAGCTCACCTCTCGCCGGGACTACAGAGACCCAGTACTTC

size: NA
D: NA
J: TRBJ2-1
V: TRBV7-2
CDR3: CASSLVASPSSEQFF
DNA: TGTGCCAGCAGCTTAGTCGCGAGTCCTAGCTCCGAGCAGTTCTTC

size: NA
D: TRBD2
J: TRBJ2-1
V: TRBV6-6
CDR3: CASSYGLAGGNEQFF
DNA: TGTGCCAGCAGTTACGGACTAGCCGGGGGGAATGAGCAGTTCTTC

size: NA
D: NA
J: TRBJ1-2
V: TRBV28
CDR3: CASSFSQGLNYGYTF
DNA: TGTGCCAGCAGTTTCTCTCAGGGCCTAAACTATGGCTACACCTTC

size: once
D: TRBD1
J: TRBJ2-2
V: TRBV5-1
CDR3: CASSLAGQGGNTGELFF
DNA: TGCGCCAGCAGCTTGGCAGGACAGGGCGGGAACACCGGGGAGCTGTTTTTT

size: once
D: TRBD2
J: TRBJ2-7
V: TRBV2
CDR3: CASSEANSGGPKQYF
DNA: TGTGCCAGCAGTGAAGCGAATAGCGGGGGCCCCAAGCAGTACTTC

size: NA
D: NA
J: TRBJ2-7
V: TRBV11-2
CDR3: CASSRERNEQYF
DNA: TGTGCCAGCAGCAGAGAGAGGAACGAGCAGTACTTC

size: few
D: TRBD2
J: TRBJ2-1
V: TRBV5-4
CDR3: CASSLGLAGALYNEQFF
DNA: TGTGCCAGCAGCCTGGGACTAGCGGGGGCCCTCTACAATGAGCAGTTCTTC

size: NA
D: TRBD1
J: TRBJ2-6
V: TRBV5-1
CDR3: CASSPGTELSGANVLTF
DNA: TGCGCCAGCAGCCCCGGGACAGAGCTCTCTGGGGCCAACGTCCTGACTTTC

size: once
D: NA
J: TRBJ1-1
V: TRBV4-3
CDR3: CASSQEWGTSPEAFF
DNA: TGCGCCAGCAGCCAAGAATGGGGTACTAGTCCTGAAGCTTTCTTT

size: NA
D: NA
J: TRBJ2-1
V: TRBV7-9
CDR3: CASSLVRGPTGQSYNEQFF
DNA: TGTGCCAGCAGCTTAGTTCGAGGGCCTACCGGCCAGTCCTACAATGAGCAGTTCTTC

size: NA
D: NA
J: TRBJ1-2
V: TRBV28
CDR3: CASSLEGYYGYTF
DNA: TGTGCCAGCAGTTTAGAGGGATACTATGGCTACACCTTC

size: few
D: TRBD2
J: TRBJ2-3
V: TRBV4-3
CDR3: CASSQGIVWREGPSDTQYF
DNA: TGCGCCAGCAGCCAAGGTATCGTCTGGCGGGAGGGCCCGTCAGATACGCAGTATTTT

size: NA
D: NA
J: TRBJ2-7
V: TRBV11-3
CDR3: CASSLGARSHEQYF
DNA: TGTGCCAGCAGCTTAGGGGCCAGGTCCCACGAGCAGTACTTC

size: NA
D: NA
J: TRBJ2-3
V: TRBV18
CDR3: CASSPELSPTDTQYF
DNA: TGTGCCAGCTCACCAGAACTCTCCCCCACAGATACGCAGTATTTT

size: few
D: TRBD1
J: TRBJ1-5
V: TRBV2
CDR3: CASRASRTGGQPQHF
DNA: TGTGCCAGCAGAGCGTCTAGGACAGGGGGTCAGCCCCAGCATTTT

size: NA
D: NA
J: TRBJ1-4
V: TRBV18
CDR3: CASSQNGQMNEKLFF
DNA: TGTGCCAGCTCGCAAAATGGACAGATGAATGAAAAACTGTTTTTT

size: NA
D: TRBD1
J: TRBJ2-2
V: TRBV19
CDR3: CASRIQGASGELFF
DNA: TGTGCCAGTAGAATACAGGGGGCGAGCGGGGAGCTGTTTTTT

size: NA
D: NA
J: TRBJ2-3
V: TRBV10-3
CDR3: CAISVLAEDTQYF
DNA: TGTGCCATCAGTGTATTAGCGGAGGATACGCAGTATTTT

size: NA
D: NA
J: TRBJ2-1
V: TRBV6-6
CDR3: CASGGGGLYNEQFF
DNA: TGTGCCAGCGGGGGCGGGGGTCTATACAATGAGCAGTTCTTC